The source of this T cell receptor (beta chain) is a study of blood T cell repertoires in COVID-19. As for the study in general: The United States, Italy and Spain provided the acute and convalescent COVID-19 samples. Sources were T cells, B-cell-depleted T cells, or PBMCs; the material itself was cDNA or gDNA.

The germline CDR1 and CDR2 sequences are SGHVS and FQNEAQ. With 4 bases removed from V and 0 bases from J, the gap between germline ends came to 4 bases. The CDR3 loop spans 13 amino acids. As handled by the study authors: How many nucleated cells were present was estimated from reference gene primer amplification. The assay was immunoSEQ multiplex PCR, and TCRdb's table has in-frame clones only and misses some. Clonal size and the V and J genes are those of that table, whereas D and trimming came from the DNA. The sample holds about 300,000 clones, roughly 88% seen once. The genes are TRBV7-8 and TRBJ1-3; D unclear. What was sequenced was peripheral blood. This clonotype originated in a woman aged 25 to 45 who had recovered from COVID-19. The CDR3 nucleotides are TGTGCCAGCAGCTCCAGCTCTGGAAACACCATATATTTT. Its translation is CASSSSSGNTIYF. The full variable domain, with the rest looked up from reference TRBV7-8 and TRBJ1-3, is GAGVSQSPRYKVAKRGQDVALRCDPISGHVSLFWYQQALGQGPEFLTYFQNEAQLDKSGLPSDRFFAERPEGSVSTLKIQRTQQEDSAVYLCASSSSSGNTIYFGEGSWLTVV.